These 28 T cell receptor beta chains were sequenced from one sample in a study of response to subunit inactivated influenza vaccine. Using its own MiXCR run on the RT-PCR reads, TCRdb lists one record per CDR3 protein. The top ten clones hold less than 9% of a sample with roughly 650,000 distinct CDR3 sequences, approximately 15% of them seen once. The sequenced sample was PBMCs from blood, obtained 14 to 15 days before vaccination. The receptors originated from a man aged 45-65 years who received an inactivated influenza vaccine.

The rearrangement uses TRBV5-1 and TRBJ2-7; TRBD2 is a possible D gene (6 bases). The V end lost 2 bases, the J end lost 2 bases, and 11 bases lay between the germline ends. From germline, CDR1 is SGHRS and CDR2 YFSETQ. The CDR3 contains 14 residues. The CDR3 sequence: CASSFRDLAYEQYF. In nucleotides, the CDR3 is TGCGCCAGCAGCTTCCGGGACTTAGCCTACGAGCAGTACTTC.

This rearrangement joins TRBV20-1 to TRBJ1-3; unclear D gene. Germline CDR1 is DFQATT and CDR2 is SNEGSKA (reference sequence). Trimming pared 3 bases from V and 6 bases from J, leaving 6 bases between. CDR3 length: 11 amino acids. CDR3 loop: CSASRENTIYF. CDR3 sequence (DNA): TGCAGTGCTAGTCGGGAAAACACCATATATTTT.

In this sample, this clonotype turned up a few times. This chain links TRBV20-1 with TRBJ2-5, with 8 nucleotides matching TRBD2. Germline V gene data show CDR1 as DFQATT and CDR2 as SNEGSKA (reference sequence). V shed 2 bases, J shed 5 bases, and the junction held 16 bases outside the gene matches. The CDR3 is made up of 17 amino acids. The CDR3, as DNA: TGCAGTGCTAGAAGCCAGCGGGAGATCAAGTATAGGGAGACCCAGTACTTC. This codes for CSARSQREIKYRETQYF.

This clonotype appeared a few times. V is TRBV7-8 and J is TRBJ2-7; TRBD1 might be the D (6 bases). V dropped 5 bases and J dropped 3 bases, with 14 bases sitting between them. The CDR3 has 14 residues. Germline V gives CDR1 SGHVS, CDR2 FQNEAQ. The CDR3 sequence is CASSEGGHLYEQYF. DNA of the CDR3: TGTGCCAGCAGCGAAGGGGGACACCTCTACGAGCAGTACTTC.

The chain uses TRBV28 and TRBJ2-5, with D perhaps TRBD1 (5 bases). The CDR3 extends over 15 amino acids. Germline V gene sequence: CDR1 MDHEN, CDR2 SYDVKM. The germline V and J ends were trimmed by 3 bases and 4 bases, with 15 bases remaining between them. The CDR3 loop reads CASSFAQGRGETQYF. CDR3 nucleotide sequence: TGTGCCAGCAGTTTCGCCCAGGGCCGAGGAGAGACCCAGTACTTC.

There are many counts of this clonotype. The V and J genes are TRBV4-1 and TRBJ2-7; 9 nucleotides align to TRBD1. The V gene's germline CDR1 is MGHRA and CDR2 YSYEKL. The CDR3 extends over 14 amino acids. With 5 bases clipped from V and 3 bases from J, the junction kept 5 bases outside the gene matches. The CDR3 loop reads CASSAGTGFYEQYF. The CDR3 coding sequence is TGCGCCAGCAGCGCCGGGACAGGGTTCTACGAGCAGTACTTC.

In nucleotides, the CDR3 is TGCGCCAGCAGCCAGGACGTGTGGGGGCTAGCGCAGTACTTC. Translating it yields CASSQDVWGLAQYF. J is TRBJ2-7 and V is TRBV23-1; weak D call: TRBD1 (6 bases). TRBV23-1 is noted as an ORF with a role that remains uncertain. The CDR3 runs to 14 residues. Trimming took 6 bases from V and 9 from J, leaving 21 bases between them.

The chain employs TRBV19 and TRBJ1-5; D unresolved. CDR3 length: 15 residues. V was cut by 5 bases and J by 4 bases, with 15 bases left in between. Germline V gives CDR1 LNHDA, CDR2 SQIVND (reference sequence). The CDR3 is CASSQLPSGNQPQHF. CDR3 DNA sequence: TGTGCCAGTAGTCAACTCCCTAGTGGGAATCAGCCCCAGCATTTT.

Only a few counts were recorded for this clonotype. The CDR3 region has the DNA TGTGCCAGCAGTTTGTTTCCCGAACGAGCTTTCTTT. Protein sequence: CASSLFPERAFF. This chain connects TRBV12-3 or TRBV12-4 to TRBJ1-1; no clear D gene. Trimming took 3 bases from V and 10 from J, leaving 12 bases between them. The CDR3 loop spans 12 amino acids.

Only a few counts were recorded for this clonotype. The CDR3 coding sequence is TGTGCCAGCAGCCAGCGGAGCGGGTTCACAGATACGCAGTATTTT. Translated: CASSQRSGFTDTQYF. This chain joins TRBV7-9 and TRBJ2-3; a possible D gene is TRBD2 (6 bases). Germline lookup yields CDR1 SEHNR and CDR2 FQNEAQ (reference sequence). Trimming cost V 5 bases and J 2 bases, with 14 bases left between them. This CDR3 has 15 residues.

The chain recombines TRBV13 with TRBJ1-1; D unclear. There are 11 residues in the CDR3. The germline V and J ends were trimmed by 7 bases and 5 bases, with 8 bases remaining between them. The germline gives CDR1 PRHDT, CDR2 FYEKMQ (reference sequence). Here the CDR3 DNA reads TGTGCCAGCACCCCACGAACTGAAGCTTTCTTT. This gives the protein CASTPRTEAFF.

The rearrangement joins TRBV29-1 to TRBJ2-5; no reliable D call. In germline, CDR1 is SQVTM, CDR2 ANQGSEA. Trimming left V 6 bases short and J 5 bases short, with 13 bases between. The CDR3 is 12 amino acids. The CDR3 reads CSVGSSRETQYF. CDR3 sequence (DNA): TGCAGCGTAGGTAGTTCGAGGGAGACCCAGTACTTC.

This clonotype has just a few counts. V is TRBV6-2 or TRBV6-3 and J is TRBJ2-1; no clear D gene. CDR1 and CDR2 (germline): MNHEY, SVGEGT. This CDR3 spans 16 amino acids. V was shortened by 1 base and J by 2 bases, with 12 bases between the two germline ends. CDR3 amino acids: CASSYWDTAPYNEQFF. The CDR3 region has the DNA TGTGCCAGCAGTTACTGGGATACGGCACCCTACAATGAGCAGTTCTTC.

The chain has TRBV6-1 and TRBJ2-5; D is ambiguous. Trimming took 6 bases from V and 3 from J, leaving 11 bases between them. The CDR3 sequence is 13 residues long. Germline V gene data show CDR1 as MNHNS and CDR2 as SASEGT. CDR3 sequence (DNA): TGTGCCAGCAGCCGAAGGGTGGAAGAGACCCAGTACTTC. Residues: CASSRRVEETQYF.

CDR3: CSAPRHEGLPDTQYF. Written as DNA, the CDR3 is TGCAGTGCTCCCCGACATGAGGGGCTCCCAGATACGCAGTATTTT. This chain uses TRBV20-1 with TRBJ2-3, with D tentatively TRBD1 or TRBD2 (5 bases each). V was pared by 5 bases and J by 4 bases, with 19 bases between. In germline, CDR1 is DFQATT, CDR2 SNEGSKA (reference sequence). The CDR3 contains 15 residues.

Only one count was recorded for this clonotype. The genes are TRBV6-1 and TRBJ2-1; TRBD1 agrees at 8 bases. V was pared by 6 bases and J by 9 bases, with 10 bases of the junction left unmatched. The CDR3 sequence is 14 residues long. Germline assignment: CDR1 MNHNS and CDR2 SASEGT. The CDR3, as DNA: TGTGCCAGCAGGGGACAGGTGGCTGGTGGTGAGCAGTTCTTC. Amino acids: CASRGQVAGGEQFF.

This clonotype was detected only a few times. As DNA, the CDR3 is TGTGCCAGCAGTGTCCGCCGGACAGGGTCACGCAATGAGCAGTTCTTC. Translation gives CASSVRRTGSRNEQFF. The chain recombines TRBV2 with TRBJ2-1; TRBD1 matches at 8 bases. J lost 6 bases, V lost 4 bases, and 11 bases had no gene match. This CDR3 is built from 16 residues. Germline CDR1 and CDR2: SNHLY and FYNNEI.

Only a few counts were recorded for this clonotype. This chain links TRBV10-3 with TRBJ2-6, with 8 positions matching TRBD1. J lost 0 bases, V lost 3 bases, and 4 bases had no gene match. The germline CDR1 and CDR2 sequences are ENHRY and SYGVKD. The CDR3 length is 17 residues. In DNA form, the CDR3 reads TGTGCCATCAGTGATGGGACAGGTAACTCTGGGGCCAACGTCCTGACTTTC. Translated: CAISDGTGNSGANVLTF.

This clonotype occurred a few times. The CDR3 spells CATSRGQGNGYTF. Written as DNA, the CDR3 is TGTGCCACCAGCAGGGGACAGGGGAATGGCTACACCTTC. V is TRBV15 and J is TRBJ1-2; 10 positions match TRBD1. The trim removed 3 bases at V and 6 bases at J, leaving 1 base unmatched. The length of the CDR3 is 13 residues. CDR1 LNHNV and CDR2 YYDKDF come from the germline V gene (reference sequence).

As concerns this clonotype: This may be a read error, as it is one base from a much larger clone. The V call is TRBV5-1, the J call TRBJ2-2, with D perhaps TRBD1 (5 bases). Germline-derived CDR1 and CDR2 are SGHRS and YFSETQ. With 0 bases removed from V and 0 bases from J, the gap between germline ends came to 6 bases. CDR3 length: 15 residues. CDR3 protein: CASSLGQSNTGELFF. CDR3 DNA: TGCGCCAGCAGCTTGGGACAGTCGAACACCGGGGAGCTGTTTTTT.

This clonotype showed up many times. This chain uses TRBV28 with TRBJ1-2, with 9 bases matching TRBD1. Germline CDR1 is MDHEN and CDR2 is SYDVKM. The CDR3 totals 17 residues. V trimming: 1 base; J trimming: 7 bases; junction bases outside the gene matches: 13. The CDR3 DNA reads as TGTGCCAGCAGTTTATTATTCCCCGGACAGGGGATGGGTGGCTACACCTTC. Amino acid sequence: CASSLLFPGQGMGGYTF.

This clonotype showed up many times. DNA of the CDR3: TGTGCCACCGGGACTTCAGGGTCGAAAGAGCAGTTCTTC. This translates into CATGTSGSKEQFF. The genes are TRBV12-3 or TRBV12-4 and TRBJ2-1; a weak D match, TRBD2 (6 bases). Deletions cut 10 bases from V and 10 bases from J, with 20 bases between. This CDR3 comprises 13 residues.

The table lists this clonotype with many counts. The chain's CDR3 is CAISESTDSYEQYF. Written as DNA, the CDR3 is TGTGCCATCAGTGAGTCGACCGATTCTTACGAGCAGTACTTC. The chain carries TRBV10-3 and TRBJ2-7; D ambiguous. V was clipped by 0 bases and J by 4 bases, with 10 bases between them. CDR1 ENHRY and CDR2 SYGVKD come from the germline V gene. This CDR3 is built from 14 residues.

In this sample, this clonotype turned up a few times. V is TRBV6-4 and J is TRBJ2-2; 9 nucleotides match TRBD1. Unmatched junction bases numbered 2, after V lost 6 bases and J lost 6 bases. Germline CDR1 is MRHNA and CDR2 is SNTAGT. This CDR3 region has 13 residues. CDR3 in amino acids: CASRQGASGELFF. CDR3 bases: TGTGCCAGCAGACAGGGGGCGTCCGGGGAGCTGTTTTTT.

The sample holds a few counts of this clonotype. The genes are TRBV3-1 and TRBJ1-2, with D hard to call. Per the germline V gene, CDR1 is LGHDT and CDR2 is YNNKEL (reference sequence). The CDR3 consists of 13 residues. Trimming took 3 bases from V and 10 from J, leaving 15 bases between them. CDR3 sequence (DNA): TGTGCCAGCAGCCAGCTAGACGGGGTTGACTACACCTTC. It encodes CASSQLDGVDYTF.

There are many counts of this clonotype. The V call is TRBV4-3, the J call TRBJ2-3, with 7 nucleotides matching TRBD2. V shed 4 bases and J 6 bases; nucleotides not matched to a gene: 7. The CDR3 is made up of 14 amino acids. Looked up from germline, CDR1 is LGHNA and CDR2 is YSLEER. Here the CDR3 reads CASSPGGAADTQYF. As DNA, the CDR3 is TGCGCCAGCAGCCCGGGGGGAGCAGCTGATACGCAGTATTTT.

CDR3 loop: CASSYVPIFQPNTGELFF. As DNA, the CDR3 is TGTGCCAGCAGCTACGTCCCTATCTTCCAACCGAACACCGGGGAGCTGTTTTTT. The chain uses TRBV11-1 and TRBJ2-2; D not certain. Germline assignment: CDR1 SGHAT and CDR2 FQDESV (reference sequence). The V and J ends lost 4 bases and 0 bases respectively, with 18 bases between them. The CDR3 loop spans 18 amino acids.

The sample holds a few counts of this clonotype. The genes are TRBV27 and TRBJ2-5, with D possibly matching TRBD1 (6 bases). This CDR3 is 16 amino acids long. Trimming cost V 5 bases and J 2 bases, with 18 bases left between them. Germline values: CDR1 MNHEY, CDR2 SMNVEV (reference sequence). The CDR3, as DNA: TGTGCCAGCAGTGCCTTGGGACACCTTGGGCAAGAGACCCAGTACTTC. Translating gives CASSALGHLGQETQYF.